The 15 T cell receptor beta chains in this list originate from one sample, sequenced in a study of glioma-infiltrating T cells after dendritic cell vaccination. Generated by immunoSEQ multiplex PCR, the TCRdb table keeps only in-frame clones and is missing some. The profile shows tens of thousands of clones, 85% of them singletons. The sample here was blood, taken before dendritic cell vaccination. These receptors were taken from a human donor with glioblastoma.

This clone was observed a few times. The rearrangement links TRBV29-1 to TRBJ2-3; D unclear. V gave up 4 bases and J gave up 2 bases, with 7 bases separating them. The germline V gene encodes CDR1 SQVTM and CDR2 ANQGSEA. The CDR3 has 12 residues. This CDR3 is CSVVVHTDTQYF. The CDR3 coding sequence is TGCAGCGTTGTGGTACACACAGATACGCAGTATTTT.

The table lists this clone with a few counts. V is TRBV5-1 and J is TRBJ2-2, with 12 bases fitting TRBD2. CDR3 size: 15 residues. CDR1 is SGHRS, CDR2 YFSETQ, per germline. J lost 6 bases, V lost 5 bases, and 5 bases had no gene match. CDR3 sequence reads: CASSRTSGASGELFF. As DNA, the CDR3 is TGCGCCAGCAGTCGGACTAGCGGGGCCTCCGGGGAGCTGTTTTTT.

CDR3 residues: CSVEQMGGTGVNIQYF. The CDR3 DNA follows: TGCAGCGTTGAACAGATGGGAGGGACAGGGGTTAACATTCAGTACTTC. V is TRBV29-1 and J is TRBJ2-4; 10 bases align to TRBD1. This CDR3 has 16 residues. Germline-derived CDR1 and CDR2 are SQVTM and ANQGSEA. After removal of 2 bases from V and 7 bases from J, the junction contained 11 bases not matched to a gene.

This chain uses TRBV6-5 with TRBJ2-1, with 10 nucleotides matching TRBD2. Germline assignment: CDR1 MNHEY and CDR2 SVGAGI. The CDR3 covers 14 residues. V gave up 2 bases and J gave up 5 bases; unmatched junction bases: 0. Here the CDR3 reads CASSYGTSDNEQFF. The CDR3 DNA reads as TGTGCCAGCAGTTACGGGACTAGCGACAATGAGCAGTTCTTC.

This clone was counted only a few times. The CDR3 region is CASTSGGVSTDTQYF. For the CDR3, the DNA is TGTGCCAGCACCTCGGGAGGGGTTAGCACAGATACGCAGTATTTT. The genes are TRBV9 and TRBJ2-3; 8 bases fit TRBD2. Germline V gene sequence: CDR1 SGDLS, CDR2 YYNGEE. This CDR3 has 15 residues. The trim removed 6 bases at V and 0 bases at J, leaving 6 bases unmatched. Full variable domain (remainder filled in from reference TRBV9 and TRBJ2-3): DSGVTQTPKHLITATGQRVTLRCSPRSGDLSVYWYQQSLDQGLQFLIQYYNGEERAKGNILERFSAQQFPDLHSELNLSSLELGDSALYFCASTSGGVSTDTQYFGPGTRLTVL.

V is TRBV6-6 and J is TRBJ2-7, with D possibly being TRBD2 (7 bases). Germline CDR1 is MNHNY and CDR2 is SVGAGI (reference sequence). The CDR3 totals 14 residues. The V end was cut by 2 bases, the J end by 2 bases, with 10 bases between. The CDR3 nucleotides read TGTGCCAGCAGTTACGGGGGGGGCCCCTACGAGCAGTACTTC. Amino acids: CASSYGGGPYEQYF.

The V call is TRBV5-1, the J call TRBJ1-1; D is unresolved. Trimming stripped 3 bases from V and 3 bases from J, with 15 bases between. Per the germline V gene, CDR1 is SGHRS and CDR2 is YFSETQ. The CDR3 consists of 15 residues. The CDR3 protein is CASSSTVRGDTEAFF. CDR3 bases: TGCGCCAGCAGCTCCACGGTACGAGGAGACACTGAAGCTTTCTTT. The variable domain in full, with the rest retrieved from reference TRBV5-1 and TRBJ1-1, is KAGVTQTPRYLIKTRGQQVTLSCSPISGHRSVSWYQQTPGQGLQFLFEYFSETQRNKGNFPGRFSGRQFSNSRSEMNVSTLELGDSALYLCASSSTVRGDTEAFFGQGTRLTVV.

The chain employs TRBV4-1 and TRBJ2-2; 10 positions match TRBD2. The CDR3 sequence is 17 residues long. With 1 base clipped from V and 7 bases from J, the junction kept 9 bases outside the gene matches. Per the germline V gene, CDR1 is MGHRA and CDR2 is YSYEKL. The CDR3 DNA is TGCGCCAGCAGCCAAGTTTGGGAACTAGCGGGACACGGGGAGCTGTTTTTT. The encoded protein is CASSQVWELAGHGELFF.

V usage is TRBV19 and J usage is TRBJ2-7, with D possibly being TRBD1 (6 bases). Between the trimmed V and J ends, which lost 5 bases and 3 bases, there was a span of 17 bases. CDR1 and CDR2 (germline): LNHDA, SQIVND (reference sequence). The CDR3 consists of 15 residues. The CDR3 loop is CASSVVGRGHYEQYF. CDR3 DNA sequence: TGTGCCAGTAGTGTCGTGGGCAGGGGACACTACGAGCAGTACTTC.

The chain is built from TRBV6-5 and TRBJ1-4; D remains unclear. Trimming cost V 6 bases and J 4 bases, with 12 bases left between them. The CDR3 runs 14 residues. Germline-derived CDR1 and CDR2 are MNHEY and SVGAGI. DNA for the CDR3: TGTGCCAGCAGCTTTGGCCAGTTTAATGAAAAACTGTTTTTT. The encoded protein is CASSFGQFNEKLFF.

This rearrangement joins TRBV5-4 to TRBJ1-1; D unclear. Germline V gene data show CDR1 as SGHNT and CDR2 as YYREEE (reference sequence). The CDR3 is made up of 15 amino acids. Deletions cut 0 bases from V and 1 base from J, with 10 bases between. The CDR3 nucleotides read TGTGCCAGCAGCTTGGCTTCCAACGGGAACACTGAAGCTTTCTTT. Residues: CASSLASNGNTEAFF. Full variable domain (missing parts from reference TRBV5-4 and TRBJ1-1): ETGVTQSPTHLIKTRGQQVTLRCSSQSGHNTVSWYQQALGQGPQFIFQYYREEENGRGNFPPRFSGLQFPNYSSELNVNALELDDSALYLCASSLASNGNTEAFFGQGTRLTVV.

The chain uses TRBV4-1 and TRBJ2-3, with 10 bases that match TRBD2. Germline trimming cut 0 bases from V and 0 bases from J; bases unmatched to any gene: 9. CDR3 length: 19 amino acids. Looked up from germline, CDR1 is MGHRA and CDR2 is YSYEKL. The CDR3 protein is CASSQDRGQRGGSTDTQYF. CDR3 DNA sequence: TGCGCCAGCAGCCAAGATCGGGGTCAGCGGGGGGGTAGCACAGATACGCAGTATTTT.

The chain couples TRBV5-1 to TRBJ1-2; D not certain. Germline CDR1 reads SGHRS; CDR2 reads YFSETQ. This CDR3 is 14 amino acids long. Trimming left V 0 bases short and J 0 bases short, with 6 bases between. The CDR3 spells CASSLDSSNYGYTF. As DNA, the CDR3 is TGCGCCAGCAGCTTGGACAGTTCTAACTATGGCTACACCTTC.

The V and J genes are TRBV18 and TRBJ1-2; D unresolved. The CDR3 runs 15 residues. Germline CDR1 and CDR2: KGHSH and LQKENI. Trimming took off 0 bases at V and 7 bases at J, with 15 bases between the two ends. The CDR3 DNA sequence: TGTGCCAGCTCACCACCGTCGGAGGGAGGACGTGGCTACACCTTC. Protein: CASSPPSEGGRGYTF.

The chain combines TRBV6-5 with TRBJ2-1; D might be TRBD2 (5 bases). There are 13 residues in the CDR3. Germline assignment: CDR1 MNHEY and CDR2 SVGAGI. Trimming pared 4 bases from V and 4 bases from J, leaving 8 bases between. CDR3 region: CASSSRRYNEQFF. The CDR3 DNA sequence: TGTGCCAGCAGTTCCCGGAGGTACAATGAGCAGTTCTTC.